Presented here are 22 T cell receptor beta chains from one specimen sequenced in a study of blood T cell repertoires in COVID-19. This table comes from immunoSEQ multiplex PCR, and its TCRdb copy is limited to in-frame clones, with some not included. The sample has 200,000 to 250,000 clones, approximately 92% seen once. The sample consisted of PBMCs or T cells enriched from blood (not recorded which). Receptors were obtained from a woman between 18 and 29 years old in a cohort exposed to, infected with or recovered from COVID-19 (not recorded which).

The chain combines TRBV5-1 with TRBJ1-1; no definite D call. Germline lookup yields CDR1 SGHRS and CDR2 YFSETQ. The CDR3 has 14 residues. V dropped 0 bases and J dropped 1 base, with 7 bases sitting between them. CDR3 region: CASSLDGSNTEAFF. CDR3 nucleotides: TGCGCCAGCAGCTTGGACGGTTCGAACACTGAAGCTTTCTTT.

The chain combines TRBV11-2 with TRBJ1-4; D gene unclear. CDR3 length equals 14 residues. Germline V gene sequence: CDR1 SGHAT, CDR2 FQNNGV. The ends were cut back, 1 base at V and 5 bases at J, with 8 bases in the middle. Here the CDR3 reads CASSLVRQNEKLFF. CDR3 sequence (DNA): TGTGCCAGCAGCTTAGTGAGGCAGAATGAAAAACTGTTTTTT. The entire variable domain, with the rest obtained from reference TRBV11-2 and TRBJ1-4, is as follows: EAGVAQSPRYKIIEKRQSVAFWCNPISGHATLYWYQQILGQGPKLLIQFQNNGVVDDSQLPKDRFSAERLKGVDSTLKIQPAKLEDSAVYLCASSLVRQNEKLFFGSGTQLSVL.

V usage is TRBV2 and J usage is TRBJ1-5, with 7 positions matching TRBD1. The germline V gene encodes CDR1 SNHLY and CDR2 FYNNEI. The CDR3 covers 16 residues. With 6 bases clipped from V and 1 base from J, the junction kept 9 bases outside the gene matches. The CDR3 bases are TGTGCCAGCAGGATTGGGACAGCGAAGAGCAATCAGCCCCAGCATTTT. Its protein product is CASRIGTAKSNQPQHF.

The chain has TRBV5-5 and TRBJ1-1; 9 positions agree with TRBD1. The ends lost 3 bases at V and 6 bases at J; junction bases unmatched: 9. CDR1 and CDR2 from the germline V gene are SGHKS and YYEKEE (reference sequence). The length of the CDR3 is 15 residues. The CDR3 nucleotides read TGTGCCAGCAGCTCCCGGGACAGGGTTCTCGCTGAAGCTTTCTTT. Amino acid sequence: CASSSRDRVLAEAFF.

CDR3 DNA sequence: TGTGCCAGTAGTATTGGAGAGGGGGACGAGCAGTACTTC. It is translated as CASSIGEGDEQYF. This chain uses TRBV19 with TRBJ2-7; D is perhaps TRBD1 (6 bases). Germline CDR1 and CDR2: LNHDA and SQIVND (reference sequence). The length of the CDR3 is 13 residues. Trimming took off 3 bases at V and 5 bases at J, with 11 bases between the two ends. Filled out from reference TRBV19 and TRBJ2-7, the complete variable domain reads DGGITQSPKYLFRKEGQNVTLSCEQNLNHDAMYWYRQDPGQGLRLIYYSQIVNDFQKGDIAEGYSVSREKKESFPLTVTSAQKNPTAFYLCASSIGEGDEQYFGPGTRLTVT.

This clone occurred once. The chain uses TRBV13 and TRBJ1-2; 9 bases align to TRBD1. Losses at the gene ends were 4 bases for V and 8 bases for J; bases not matched to a gene: 8. CDR1 and CDR2 from the germline V gene are PRHDT and FYEKMQ (reference sequence). The CDR3 totals 14 residues. As DNA, the CDR3 is TGTGCCAGCAGCTCCGTACAGGGGGCAGGAGGCTACACCTTC. It translates to CASSSVQGAGGYTF.

The J gene is TRBJ2-3, the V gene TRBV27; 10 nucleotides agree with TRBD1. Germline lookup yields CDR1 MNHEY and CDR2 SMNVEV (reference sequence). The CDR3 extends over 16 amino acids. Unmatched junction bases numbered 8, after V lost 4 bases and J lost 4 bases. This chain's CDR3 is CASSSQGQGIADTQYF. The CDR3 DNA follows: TGTGCCAGCAGTTCGCAGGGACAGGGGATCGCAGATACGCAGTATTTT.

The V gene is TRBV6-5, the J gene TRBJ1-4, with TRBD1 as a possible D gene (6 bases). Germline CDR1 and CDR2: MNHEY and SVGAGI. The length of the CDR3 is 15 residues. Trimming removed 6 bases from V and 8 bases from J, with 19 bases in between. DNA for the CDR3: TGTGCCAGCAGCACGTCCGGGACACCTGGAGAAAAACTGTTTTTT. Translation: CASSTSGTPGEKLFF.

This rearrangement joins TRBV5-1 to TRBJ2-5; TRBD1 aligns across 8 bases. Germline CDR1 reads SGHRS; CDR2 reads YFSETQ. The CDR3 is 15 residues long. Trimming cost V 0 bases and J 3 bases; bases outside gene matches: 4. The CDR3 protein is CASSLDAQGEETQYF. Written as DNA, the CDR3 is TGCGCCAGCAGCTTGGATGCACAGGGGGAAGAGACCCAGTACTTC.

The V and J genes are TRBV5-3 and TRBJ2-1; TRBD2 might be the D (6 bases). TRBV5-3 is noted as an ORF with a role that remains uncertain. There are 15 residues in the CDR3. The germline V and J ends were trimmed by 3 bases and 0 bases, with 10 bases remaining between them. The CDR3 nucleotides are TGTGCCAGAAGCTCTCGGGGGTGCTCCTACAATGAGCAGTTCTTC. This gives the protein CARSSRGCSYNEQFF.

This clone was counted a single time. The sample contains more than one DNA sequence encoding this CDR3. The gene calls are TRBV18 and TRBJ1-5; D is possibly TRBD1 (5 bases). The V gene's germline CDR1 is KGHSH and CDR2 LQKENI. The length of the CDR3 is 13 residues. V lost 3 bases to trimming and J lost 5 bases, with 8 bases between them. CDR3 DNA: TGTGCCAGCTCACCGGGGGGAGATCAGCCCCAGCATTTT. Its translation is CASSPGGDQPQHF.

This chain uses TRBV4-2 with TRBJ1-5; perhaps TRBD1 as D (5 bases). The CDR3 runs 16 residues. V was trimmed by 0 bases and J by 7 bases, leaving 16 bases between them. Germline CDR1 LGHNA, CDR2 YNFKEQ. DNA for the CDR3: TGTGCCAGCAGCCAAGATGGGGACTTTATTTCACAGCCCCAGCATTTT. Residues: CASSQDGDFISQPQHF.

The chain joins TRBV6-1 to TRBJ2-7; D remains ambiguous. The CDR3 sequence is 13 residues long. V dropped 0 bases and J dropped 4 bases, with 7 bases sitting between them. The germline V gene encodes CDR1 MNHNS and CDR2 SASEGT. The CDR3 DNA is TGTGCCAGCAGTGAAGCATACGGTTACGAGCAGTACTTC. Encoded protein: CASSEAYGYEQYF.

The chain recombines TRBV4-1 with TRBJ1-1, with 8 bases lining up with TRBD1. With V trimmed by 3 bases and J by 4 bases, 1 base remained unmatched. CDR3 size: 13 residues. Germline V gene lookup returns CDR1 MGHRA and CDR2 YSYEKL. The CDR3 is CASSHTGGTEAFF. In nucleotides, the CDR3 is TGCGCCAGCAGCCACACAGGGGGCACTGAAGCTTTCTTT.

The chain employs TRBV3-1 (or the pseudogene TRBV3-2) and TRBJ1-6; the D gene is possibly TRBD1 (6 bases). The CDR3 covers 17 residues. Germline V CDR1 and CDR2: LGHDT, YNNKEL (reference sequence). Trimming took 4 bases from V and 2 from J, leaving 15 bases between them. The CDR3: CASSRDQGITYNSPLHF. The CDR3 DNA reads as TGTGCCAGCAGCCGGGACCAGGGGATCACCTATAATTCACCCCTCCACTTT.

The V call is TRBV5-4, the J call TRBJ1-2; D unclear. The CDR3 runs to 16 residues. The germline CDR1 and CDR2 sequences are SGHNT and YYREEE (reference sequence). V shed 4 bases and J shed 2 bases, with 18 bases lying between them. The CDR3 DNA follows: TGTGCCAGCAGCCACGAGCCAGGACTCTCGAACTATGGCTACACCTTC. Residues: CASSHEPGLSNYGYTF.

A few counts support this clone. The chain recombines TRBV30 with TRBJ2-1; 11 bases are a match to TRBD2. CDR1 is GTSNPN, CDR2 SVGIG, per germline (reference sequence). The CDR3 is 15 residues long. V was clipped by 0 bases and J by 4 bases; unmatched bases: 2. In DNA, the CDR3 is TGTGCCTGGAGTGTACCTAGCGGGAGGTACAATGAGCAGTTCTTC. Translated: CAWSVPSGRYNEQFF.

This clone showed up just once. The chain uses TRBV4-1 and TRBJ1-2; 7 nucleotides align to TRBD1. CDR1 is MGHRA and CDR2 is YSYEKL in the germline V gene. The CDR3 contains 13 residues. The trim removed 1 base at V and 8 bases at J, leaving 4 bases unmatched. CDR3 coding DNA: TGCGCCAGCAGCCAAGTAACAGGGGAGGGCTACACCTTC. This encodes CASSQVTGEGYTF.

V gene TRBV28 combines with J gene TRBJ1-5; D is perhaps TRBD1 (5 bases). The CDR3 runs 12 residues. Trimming left V 4 bases short and J 5 bases short, with 6 bases between. Germline CDR1 and CDR2: MDHEN and SYDVKM. The CDR3 loop is CASSWGDQPQHF. The CDR3 nucleotides are TGTGCCAGCAGTTGGGGGGATCAGCCCCAGCATTTT.

The chain combines TRBV29-1 with TRBJ1-2; D possibly corresponds to TRBD1 (6 bases). This CDR3 region has 12 residues. Looked up from germline, CDR1 is SQVTM and CDR2 is ANQGSEA. Trimming pared 6 bases from V and 7 bases from J, leaving 15 bases between. This chain's CDR3 is CSVGGQLIGYTF. The CDR3 DNA sequence: TGCAGCGTCGGTGGACAGCTTATTGGCTACACCTTC.

The gene calls are TRBV5-4 and TRBJ1-3; a weak D match, TRBD1 (5 bases). Germline V CDR1 and CDR2: SGHNT, YYREEE (reference sequence). V lost 4 bases to trimming and J lost 0 bases, with 11 bases between them. The CDR3 is 15 residues long. The CDR3 region has the DNA TGTGCCAGCAGCCTGGGACGGAGCTCTGGAAACACCATATATTTT. Protein: CASSLGRSSGNTIYF.

The chain has TRBV6-1 and TRBJ2-7; D might be TRBD1 (5 bases). The V gene lost 3 bases and the J gene lost 5 bases, with 11 bases spanning the gap. The germline CDR1 and CDR2 sequences are MNHNS and SASEGT. The CDR3 consists of 13 residues. The chain's CDR3 is CASSDGQTDEQYF. The CDR3 DNA reads TGTGCCAGCAGTGATGGACAAACGGACGAGCAGTACTTC.